This T cell receptor beta chain comes out of a study of a mutant IDH1 vaccine in newly diagnosed glioma. Turning to the study itself: Patients got radiotherapy, temozolomide, or both beforehand, and most got both.

The method was immunoSEQ multiplex PCR; TCRdb's version includes in-frame clones alone and lacks a portion of them. Altogether some 67,000 clones are present, around 82% being singletons, with the ten largest covering about 4.5%. Time point indicated: baseline, week 1 (first vaccination visit). Specified treatment: pre-vaccination baseline after standard-of-care therapy. Diagnosis in the donors showed new WHO grade 3 or 4 astrocytomas that were IDH1-mutant and ATRX-lost. In germline, CDR1 is MNHNY, CDR2 SVGAGI (reference sequence). V was cut by 5 bases and J by 7 bases, with 9 bases left in between. CDR3 length: 12 amino acids.

The V gene is TRBV6-6, the J gene TRBJ1-5; no clear D gene. Sequenced here: peripheral blood mononuclear cells (PBMCs), sampled from a glioma patient treated with radiotherapy, temozolomide or both. This sequence was found in a woman younger than 30 with glioma. Some clones in this sample may be carry-over from other donors' samples. The CDR3 nucleotides read TGTGCCAGCAGTGAGGGAAGACAGCCCCAGCATTTT. Translating it yields CASSEGRQPQHF.